The clone carrying this T cell receptor (beta chain) was seen a handful of times. This record belongs to a study of blood T cell repertoires in COVID-19. For the study at large: Samples came from the United States, Italy and Spain, spanning acute and convalescent COVID-19. From T cells, B-cell-depleted T cells, or PBMCs came the material, which was cDNA or gDNA.

In the original processing: Reference gene primer amplification yielded estimated nucleated cell counts. Repertoires were generated with immunoSEQ multiplex PCR, while TCRdb's copy carries only in-frame clones and drops some. The D gene and trimming were derived from the DNA, and the V and J assignments and clone size from that table. There are about 150,000 clones in the sample; approximately 82% occur only once, and 10% to 15% lies in the top ten. CDR1 and CDR2 from the germline V gene are SGDLS and YYNGEE. V was pared by 5 bases and J by 2 bases, with 2 bases of the junction left unmatched. The CDR3 is 13 amino acids.

The sequencing sample was made of peripheral blood. This TCR derives from an older man who had recovered from COVID-19. V and J are TRBV9 and TRBJ1-1; TRBD1 aligns across 8 bases. CDR3 sequence: CASRGQANTEAFF. CDR3 coding DNA: TGTGCCAGCAGGGGACAGGCTAACACTGAAGCTTTCTTT.